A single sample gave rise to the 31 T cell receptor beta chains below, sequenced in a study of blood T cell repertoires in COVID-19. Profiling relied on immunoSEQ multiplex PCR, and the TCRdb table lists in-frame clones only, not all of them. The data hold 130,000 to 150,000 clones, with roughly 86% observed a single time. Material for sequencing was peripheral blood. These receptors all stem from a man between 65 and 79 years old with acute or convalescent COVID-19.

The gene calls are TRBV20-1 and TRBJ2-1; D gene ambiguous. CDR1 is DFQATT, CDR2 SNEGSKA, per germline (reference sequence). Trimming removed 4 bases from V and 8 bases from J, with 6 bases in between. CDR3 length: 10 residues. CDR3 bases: TGCAGTGCTACCCTCTATGAGCAGTTCTTC. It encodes CSATLYEQFF.

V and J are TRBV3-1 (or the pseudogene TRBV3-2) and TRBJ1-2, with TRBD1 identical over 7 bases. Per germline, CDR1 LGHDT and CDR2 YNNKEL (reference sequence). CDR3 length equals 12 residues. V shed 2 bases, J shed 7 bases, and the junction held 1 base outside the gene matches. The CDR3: CASSQNRGGYTF. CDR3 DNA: TGTGCCAGCAGCCAAAACAGGGGTGGCTACACCTTC.

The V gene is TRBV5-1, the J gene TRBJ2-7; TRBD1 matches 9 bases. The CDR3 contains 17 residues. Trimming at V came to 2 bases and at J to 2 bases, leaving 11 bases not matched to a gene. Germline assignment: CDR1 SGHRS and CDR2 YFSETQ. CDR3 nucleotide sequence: TGCGCCAGCAGCTTTGGCTCCCGGGACAGGGTTACCTACGAGCAGTACTTC. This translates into CASSFGSRDRVTYEQYF.

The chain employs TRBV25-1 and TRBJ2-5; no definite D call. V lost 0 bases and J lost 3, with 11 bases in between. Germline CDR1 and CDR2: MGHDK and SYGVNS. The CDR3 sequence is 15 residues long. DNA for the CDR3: TGTGCCAGCAGTGAATATCATGCCAGAAAAGAGACCCAGTACTTC. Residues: CASSEYHARKETQYF.

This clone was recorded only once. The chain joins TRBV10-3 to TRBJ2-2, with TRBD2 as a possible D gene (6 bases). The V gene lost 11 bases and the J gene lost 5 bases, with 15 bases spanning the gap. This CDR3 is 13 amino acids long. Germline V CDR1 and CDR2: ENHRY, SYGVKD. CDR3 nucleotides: TGTGCCGCGGAGGGGTTTACGACCGGGGAGCTGTTTTTT. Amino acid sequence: CAAEGFTTGELFF.

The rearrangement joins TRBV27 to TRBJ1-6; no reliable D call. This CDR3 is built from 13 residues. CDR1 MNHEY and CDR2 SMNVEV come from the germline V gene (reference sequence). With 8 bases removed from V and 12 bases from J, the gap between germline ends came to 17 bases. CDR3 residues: CASAIFVREPLHF. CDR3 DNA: TGTGCCAGCGCAATTTTCGTGAGGGAACCCCTCCACTTT.

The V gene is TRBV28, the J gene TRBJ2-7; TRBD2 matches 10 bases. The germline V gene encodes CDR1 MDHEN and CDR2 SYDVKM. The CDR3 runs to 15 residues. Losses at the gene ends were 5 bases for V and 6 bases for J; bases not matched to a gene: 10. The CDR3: CASSLLAGAGFEQYF. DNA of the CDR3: TGTGCCAGCAGTCTCCTAGCGGGAGCGGGTTTCGAGCAGTACTTC.

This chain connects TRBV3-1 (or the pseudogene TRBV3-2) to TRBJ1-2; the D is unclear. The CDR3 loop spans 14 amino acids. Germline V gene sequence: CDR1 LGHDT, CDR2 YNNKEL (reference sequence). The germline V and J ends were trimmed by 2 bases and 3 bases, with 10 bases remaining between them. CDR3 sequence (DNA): TGTGCCAGCAGCCAACGAGGCGGGGACTATGGCTACACCTTC. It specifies CASSQRGGDYGYTF.

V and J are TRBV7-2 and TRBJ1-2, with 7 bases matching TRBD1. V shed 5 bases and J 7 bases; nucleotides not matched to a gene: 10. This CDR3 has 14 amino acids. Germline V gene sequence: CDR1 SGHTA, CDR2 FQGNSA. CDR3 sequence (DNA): TGTGCCAGCAGCCCTATAGGACAGGTTGGTGGCTACACCTTC. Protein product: CASSPIGQVGGYTF.

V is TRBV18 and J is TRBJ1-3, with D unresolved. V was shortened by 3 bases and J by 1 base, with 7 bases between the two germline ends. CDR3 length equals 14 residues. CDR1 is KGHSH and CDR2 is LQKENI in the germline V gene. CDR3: CASSPMSSGNTIYF. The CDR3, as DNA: TGTGCCAGCTCACCGATGAGTTCTGGAAACACCATATATTTT.

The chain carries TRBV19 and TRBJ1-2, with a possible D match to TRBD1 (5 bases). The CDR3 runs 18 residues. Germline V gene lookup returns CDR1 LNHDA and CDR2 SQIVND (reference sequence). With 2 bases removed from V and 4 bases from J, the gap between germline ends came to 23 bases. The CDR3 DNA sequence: TGTGCCAGTAGTATAAGTTTGATAGGCAGGGCGGAGTCCTATGGCTACACCTTC. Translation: CASSISLIGRAESYGYTF. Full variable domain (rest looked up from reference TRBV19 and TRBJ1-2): DGGITQSPKYLFRKEGQNVTLSCEQNLNHDAMYWYRQDPGQGLRLIYYSQIVNDFQKGDIAEGYSVSREKKESFPLTVTSAQKNPTAFYLCASSISLIGRAESYGYTFGSGTRLTVV.

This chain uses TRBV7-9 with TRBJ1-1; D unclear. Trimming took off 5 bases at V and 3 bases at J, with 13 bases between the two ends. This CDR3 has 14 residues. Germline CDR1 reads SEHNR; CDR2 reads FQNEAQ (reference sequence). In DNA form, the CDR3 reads TGTGCCAGCAGCGCCCCGACATTGTACACTGAAGCTTTCTTT. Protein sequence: CASSAPTLYTEAFF.

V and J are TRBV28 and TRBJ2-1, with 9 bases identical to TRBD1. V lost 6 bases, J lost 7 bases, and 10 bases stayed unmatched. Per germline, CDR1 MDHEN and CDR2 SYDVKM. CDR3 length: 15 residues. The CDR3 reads CASRTHRGRMNEQFF. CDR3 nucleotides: TGTGCCAGCAGAACACACAGGGGGCGAATGAATGAGCAGTTCTTC.

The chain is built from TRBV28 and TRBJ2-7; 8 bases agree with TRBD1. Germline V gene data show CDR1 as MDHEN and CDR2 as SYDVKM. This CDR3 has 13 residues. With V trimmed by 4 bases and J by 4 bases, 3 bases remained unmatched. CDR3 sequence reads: CASSWGQAYEQYF. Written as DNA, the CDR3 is TGTGCCAGCAGTTGGGGACAGGCGTACGAGCAGTACTTC.

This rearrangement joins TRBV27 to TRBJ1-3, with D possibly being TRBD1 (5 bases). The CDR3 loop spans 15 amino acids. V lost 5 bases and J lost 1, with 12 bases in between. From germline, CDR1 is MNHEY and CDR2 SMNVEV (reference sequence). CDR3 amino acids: CASSPIGGSGNTIYF. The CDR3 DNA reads TGTGCCAGCAGTCCCATCGGGGGTTCTGGAAACACCATATATTTT.

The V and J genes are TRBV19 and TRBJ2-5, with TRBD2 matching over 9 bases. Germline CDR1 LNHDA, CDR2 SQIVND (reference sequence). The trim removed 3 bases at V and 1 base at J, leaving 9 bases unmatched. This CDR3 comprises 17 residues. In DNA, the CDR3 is TGTGCCAGTAGTATCGGGGGTGCTAGCGGGACCCAAGAGACCCAGTACTTC. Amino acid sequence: CASSIGGASGTQETQYF.

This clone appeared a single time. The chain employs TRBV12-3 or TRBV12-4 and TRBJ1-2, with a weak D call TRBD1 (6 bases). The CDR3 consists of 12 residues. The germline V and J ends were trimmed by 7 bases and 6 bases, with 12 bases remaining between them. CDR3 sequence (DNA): TGTGCCAGCACTCCGACAGGCGATGGCTACACCTTC. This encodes CASTPTGDGYTF.

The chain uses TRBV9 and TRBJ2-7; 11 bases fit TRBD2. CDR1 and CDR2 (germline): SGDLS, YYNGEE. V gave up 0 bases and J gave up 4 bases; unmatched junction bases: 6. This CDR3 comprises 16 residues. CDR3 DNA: TGTGCCAGCAGCGTAGAAGGTAGCGGGGGGGCATACGAGCAGTACTTC. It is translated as CASSVEGSGGAYEQYF. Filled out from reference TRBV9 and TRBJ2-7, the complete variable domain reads DSGVTQTPKHLITATGQRVTLRCSPRSGDLSVYWYQQSLDQGLQFLIQYYNGEERAKGNILERFSAQQFPDLHSELNLSSLELGDSALYFCASSVEGSGGAYEQYFGPGTRLTVT.

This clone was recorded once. The CDR3 nucleotides are TGCGCCAGCAGCTTGGCGATGGACAGCCTGGGAGATACGCAGTATTTT. Translating it yields CASSLAMDSLGDTQYF. The chain is built from TRBV5-1 and TRBJ2-3, with TRBD1 as a possible D gene (6 bases). V was cut by 0 bases and J by 5 bases, with 16 bases left in between. CDR1 is SGHRS, CDR2 YFSETQ, per germline. The CDR3 covers 16 residues.

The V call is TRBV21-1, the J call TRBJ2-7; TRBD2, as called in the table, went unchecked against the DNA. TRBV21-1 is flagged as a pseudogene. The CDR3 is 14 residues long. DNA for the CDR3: TGTGCCAGCAGCAAGATGGAGGGTGGCTACGAGCAGTACTTC. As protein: CASSKMEGGYEQYF.

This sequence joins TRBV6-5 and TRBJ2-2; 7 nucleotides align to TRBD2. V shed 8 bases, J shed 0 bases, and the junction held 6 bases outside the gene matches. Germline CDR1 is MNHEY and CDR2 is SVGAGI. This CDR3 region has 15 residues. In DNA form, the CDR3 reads TGTGCCAGCTACCCGGGACTATCGAACACCGGGGAGCTGTTTTTT. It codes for CASYPGLSNTGELFF.

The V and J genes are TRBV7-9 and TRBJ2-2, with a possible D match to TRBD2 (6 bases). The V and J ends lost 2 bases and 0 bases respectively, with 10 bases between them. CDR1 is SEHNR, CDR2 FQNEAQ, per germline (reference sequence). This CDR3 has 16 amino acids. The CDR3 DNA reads TGTGCCAGCAGCTTAACCCCGGGGGCGAACACCGGGGAGCTGTTTTTT. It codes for CASSLTPGANTGELFF.

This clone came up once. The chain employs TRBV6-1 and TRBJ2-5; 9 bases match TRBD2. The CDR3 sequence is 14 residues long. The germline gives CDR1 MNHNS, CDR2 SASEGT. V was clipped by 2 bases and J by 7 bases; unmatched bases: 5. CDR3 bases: TGTGCCAGCAGTGAACCTAGCGGGGAGGGGACCCAGTACTTC. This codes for CASSEPSGEGTQYF.

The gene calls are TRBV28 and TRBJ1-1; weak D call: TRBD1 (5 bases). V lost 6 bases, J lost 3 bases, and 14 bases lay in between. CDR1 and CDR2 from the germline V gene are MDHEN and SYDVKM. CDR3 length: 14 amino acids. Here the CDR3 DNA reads TGTGCCAGCAGACCACAGGATTTGGACACTGAAGCTTTCTTT. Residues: CASRPQDLDTEAFF.

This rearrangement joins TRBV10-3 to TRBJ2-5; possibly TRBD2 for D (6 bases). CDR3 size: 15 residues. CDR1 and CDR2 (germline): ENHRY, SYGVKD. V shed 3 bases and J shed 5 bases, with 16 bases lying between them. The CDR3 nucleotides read TGTGCCATCAGTGATATTGGGACTTTGCGGGAGACCCAGTACTTC. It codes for CAISDIGTLRETQYF.

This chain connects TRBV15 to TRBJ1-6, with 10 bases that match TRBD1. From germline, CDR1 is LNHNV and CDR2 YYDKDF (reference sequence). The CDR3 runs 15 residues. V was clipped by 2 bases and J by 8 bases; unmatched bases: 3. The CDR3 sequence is CATSRTGTGDSPLHF. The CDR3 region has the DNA TGTGCCACCAGCAGAACCGGGACAGGGGATTCACCCCTCCACTTT.

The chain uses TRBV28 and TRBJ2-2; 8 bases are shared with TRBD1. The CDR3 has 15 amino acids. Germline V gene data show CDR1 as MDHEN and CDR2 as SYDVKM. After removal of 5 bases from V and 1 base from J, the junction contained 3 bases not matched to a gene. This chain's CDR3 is CASSPGQENTGELFF. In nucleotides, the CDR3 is TGTGCCAGCAGTCCGGGACAGGAGAACACCGGGGAGCTGTTTTTT. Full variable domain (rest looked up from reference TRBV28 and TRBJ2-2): DVKVTQSSRYLVKRTGEKVFLECVQDMDHENMFWYRQDPGLGLRLIYFSYDVKMKEKGDIPEGYSVSREKKERFSLILESASTNQTSMYLCASSPGQENTGELFFGEGSRLTVL.

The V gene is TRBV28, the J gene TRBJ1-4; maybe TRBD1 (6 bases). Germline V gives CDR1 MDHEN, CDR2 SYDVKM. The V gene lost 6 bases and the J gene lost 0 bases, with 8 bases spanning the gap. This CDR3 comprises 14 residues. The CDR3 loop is CASRSGATNEKLFF. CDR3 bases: TGTGCCAGCAGGTCAGGGGCAACTAATGAAAAACTGTTTTTT.

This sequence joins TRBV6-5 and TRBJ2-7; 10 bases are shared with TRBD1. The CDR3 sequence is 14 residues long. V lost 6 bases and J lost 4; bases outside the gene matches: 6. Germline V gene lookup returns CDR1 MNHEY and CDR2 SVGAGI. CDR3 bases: TGTGCCAGCAGGCGTCCGGGACAGGGGTACGAGCAGTACTTC. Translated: CASRRPGQGYEQYF.

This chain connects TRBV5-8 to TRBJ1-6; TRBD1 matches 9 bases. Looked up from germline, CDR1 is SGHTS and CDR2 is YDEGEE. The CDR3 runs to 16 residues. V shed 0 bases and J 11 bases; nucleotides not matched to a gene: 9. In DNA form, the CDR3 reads TGTGCCAGCAGCTTGGCTCCGGGACAGGGATATACACCCCTCCACTTT. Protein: CASSLAPGQGYTPLHF.

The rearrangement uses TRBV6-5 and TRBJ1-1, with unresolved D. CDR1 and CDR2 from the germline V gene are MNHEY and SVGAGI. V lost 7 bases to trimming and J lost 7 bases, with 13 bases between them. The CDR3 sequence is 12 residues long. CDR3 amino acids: CASTAGGGEAFF. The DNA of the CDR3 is TGTGCCAGCACCGCAGGAGGTGGTGAAGCTTTCTTT.